This entry is about one TCR beta chain. The sample comes from a study of technical replicates of blood from several donors. The CDR3 runs 15 residues. The ends lost 7 bases at V and 1 base at J; junction bases unmatched: 3. Germline CDR1 and CDR2: MNHEY and SMNVEV (reference sequence). Measured with immunoSEQ multiplex PCR; TCRdb has only the in-frame clones, and not every one. The sample comprises tens of thousands of clones, 93% of which are singletons, and roughly 0.26% rests with the top ten. This TCR was sampled from a human donor in good health. Sample: T cells isolated from PBMCs. The genes are TRBV27 and TRBJ2-5; 13 bases match TRBD2. The CDR3 nucleotides are TGTGCCAGCACCGGGACTAGCGGGGCCCAAGAGACCCAGTACTTC. Amino acid sequence: CASTGTSGAQETQYF.